This TCR beta chain is from a study of T cell repertoires in cytomegalovirus infection. Study in general: HLA-C-restricted CMV epitopes, recently identified, and well-studied HLA-B-restricted ones were used by the study. Matching HLA type and CMV infection were both indicated by public TCR beta signatures. Points from the study as a whole: Dominating the ex vivo response were TCR beta clonotypes that were CMV-specific and HLA-C-restricted.

Concerning this clonotype: Its antigen is undetermined.

CDR1 and CDR2 from the germline V gene are SQVTM and ANQGSEA. V dropped 6 bases and J dropped 2; count of bases not matched to a gene: 9. CDR3 size: 15 residues. In TCRdb, the reads were re-called with MiXCR into one record per CDR3 protein. The sample gives about 920,000 distinct CDR3 sequences, approximately 31% of which show up once; roughly an eighth is in the top ten. The chain combines TRBV29-1 with TRBJ2-2; 7 bases line up with TRBD1. This receptor was taken from a human donor in good health (CMV status not recorded). Some clones in this sample may be carry-over from other donors' samples. The specimen was cultured CD8+ T cells from PBMCs, collected from culture after CMV antigen stimulation. The CDR3 reads CSVKRQGENTGELFF. CDR3 in DNA: TGCAGCGTAAAACGACAGGGCGAAAACACCGGGGAGCTGTTTTTT.